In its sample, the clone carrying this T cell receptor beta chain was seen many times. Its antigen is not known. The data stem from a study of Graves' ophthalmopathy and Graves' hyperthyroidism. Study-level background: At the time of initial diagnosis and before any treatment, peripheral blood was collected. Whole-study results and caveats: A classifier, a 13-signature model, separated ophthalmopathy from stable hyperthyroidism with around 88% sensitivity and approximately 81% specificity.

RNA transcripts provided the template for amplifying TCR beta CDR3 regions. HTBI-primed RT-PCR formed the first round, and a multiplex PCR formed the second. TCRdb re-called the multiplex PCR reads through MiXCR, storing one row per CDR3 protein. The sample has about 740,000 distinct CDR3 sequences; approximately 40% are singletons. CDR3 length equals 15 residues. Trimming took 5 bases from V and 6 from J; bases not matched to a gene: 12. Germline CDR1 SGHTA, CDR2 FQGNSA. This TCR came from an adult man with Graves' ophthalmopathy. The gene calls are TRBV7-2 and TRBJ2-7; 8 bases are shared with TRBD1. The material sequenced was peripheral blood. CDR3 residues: CASSRSGTGGGEQYF. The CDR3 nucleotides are TGTGCCAGCAGCCGATCCGGGACAGGAGGCGGCGAGCAGTACTTC.